The clone carrying this T cell receptor beta chain has a count of ten or more. V was pared by 0 bases and J by 7 bases, with 0 bases of the junction left unmatched. Germline V gives CDR1 SGDLS, CDR2 YYNGEE. The CDR3 has 14 residues. These data belong to a study of T-cell reconstitution after alpha-beta-depleted transplantation in children. TCRbeta library preparation incorporated unique molecular identifiers. TCRdb re-called the PCR reads with MiXCR, one entry per CDR3 protein. The data show more than 25,000 distinct CDR3 sequences, about 6.3% seen once. The sample was PBMCs, mostly from graft donor cells, taken 180 days after TCRalphabeta/CD19-depleted stem cell transplant. The chain is built from TRBV9 and TRBJ2-4; 11 positions match TRBD2. The TCR comes from a male patient between 10 and 17 years old who had a stem cell transplant for acute myeloid leukemia, so the T cells may come from the graft donor. For the CDR3, the DNA is TGTGCCAGCAGCGTAGGGACTAGCGGGAACATTCAGTACTTC. Translating it yields CASSVGTSGNIQYF. The full variable domain, with the rest looked up from reference TRBV9 and TRBJ2-4, is DSGVTQTPKHLITATGQRVTLRCSPRSGDLSVYWYQQSLDQGLQFLIQYYNGEERAKGNILERFSAQQFPDLHSELNLSSLELGDSALYFCASSVGTSGNIQYFGAGTRLSVL.